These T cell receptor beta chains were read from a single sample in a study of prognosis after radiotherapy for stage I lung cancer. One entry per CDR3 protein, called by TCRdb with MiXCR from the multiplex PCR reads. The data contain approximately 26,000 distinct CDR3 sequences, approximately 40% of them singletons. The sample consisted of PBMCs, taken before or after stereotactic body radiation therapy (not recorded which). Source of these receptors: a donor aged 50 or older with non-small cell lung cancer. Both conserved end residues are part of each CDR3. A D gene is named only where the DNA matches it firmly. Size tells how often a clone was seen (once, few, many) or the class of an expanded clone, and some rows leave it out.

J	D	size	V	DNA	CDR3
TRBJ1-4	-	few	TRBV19	TGTGCCAGTAGTCACCGGCCGGGAGGAACCCCCCAAATATATGAAAAACTGTTTTTT	CASSHRPGGTPQIYEKLFF
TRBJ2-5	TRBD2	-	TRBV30	TGTGCCTGGAAATTAGCGGGGGGGCCTAAGACCCAGTACTTC	CAWKLAGGPKTQYF
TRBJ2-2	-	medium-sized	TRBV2	TGTGCCAGCAGCGAGCCGATGGGACAACCGAACACCGGGGAGCTGTTTTTT	CASSEPMGQPNTGELFF
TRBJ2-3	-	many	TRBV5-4	TGTGCCAGCAGTTACGATACCGGGACTCCCATAGATACGCAGTATTTT	CASSYDTGTPIDTQYF
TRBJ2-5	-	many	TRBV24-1	TGTGCCACCAGTGACTCGACTCCGGGACAAGGCGGGGAGACCCAGTACTTC	CATSDSTPGQGGETQYF
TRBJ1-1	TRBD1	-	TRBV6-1	TGTGCCAGCACCCCCCCAGGGGGCTCTGAAGCTTTCTTT	CASTPPGGSEAFF
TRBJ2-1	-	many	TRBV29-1	TGCAGCGTTGGTTCTAGCGTTACCTACAATGAGCAGTTCTTC	CSVGSSVTYNEQFF
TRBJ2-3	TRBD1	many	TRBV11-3	TGTGCCAGCAGCTTAACCGGGACAGGGAGGGCCACAGATACGCAGTATTTT	CASSLTGTGRATDTQYF
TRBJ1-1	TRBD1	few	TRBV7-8	TGTGCCAGCAGCCCGAGGGACAGGGGGTCGAACACTGAAGCTTTCTTT	CASSPRDRGSNTEAFF
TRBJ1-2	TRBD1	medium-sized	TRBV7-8	TGTGCCAGCAGCAGCTCCGGGACAGGCATTTATGGCTACACCTTC	CASSSSGTGIYGYTF
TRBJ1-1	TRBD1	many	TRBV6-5	TGTGCCAGCAGTTACTCGGCTAGGGGGCGGGCTTTCTTT	CASSYSARGRAFF
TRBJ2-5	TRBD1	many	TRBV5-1	TGCGCCAGCAGCACCGGACAGGGTTCAGTGGAGACCCAGTACTTC	CASSTGQGSVETQYF
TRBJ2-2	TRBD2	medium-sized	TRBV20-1	TGCAGTGCTAGAAATCGGCTAGCGGGAGACACCGGGGAGCTGTTTTTT	CSARNRLAGDTGELFF
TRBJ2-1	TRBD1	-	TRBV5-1	TGCGCCAGCAGCCTAGAACAGGGGGCGCGGACTAATGAGCAGTTCTTC	CASSLEQGARTNEQFF
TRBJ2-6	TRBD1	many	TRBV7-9	TGTGCCAGCAGCCCCGGACAGGGAGGCGCTGGGGCCAACGTCCTGACTTTC	CASSPGQGGAGANVLTF
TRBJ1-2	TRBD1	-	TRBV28	TGTGCCACCACAGGGGGGTATGGCTACACCTTC	CATTGGYGYTF
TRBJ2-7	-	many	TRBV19	TGTGCCAGTAGTCCCCGGTCGTCTAGCGACACCTACGAGCAGTACTTC	CASSPRSSSDTYEQYF
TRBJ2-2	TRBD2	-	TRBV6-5	TGTGCCAGCAGTTACTGGCTAGCGGTAAACACCGGGGAGCTGTTTTTT	CASSYWLAVNTGELFF
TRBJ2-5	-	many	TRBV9	TGTGCCAGCAGCCCACCTTATAGAGTAGTAGGACTCCAAGAGACCCAGTACTTC	CASSPPYRVVGLQETQYF
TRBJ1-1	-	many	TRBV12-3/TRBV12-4	TGTGCCAGCTCCAGAGCCGGGGGCGGGTATATAGGTGCTTTCTTT	CASSRAGGGYIGAFF
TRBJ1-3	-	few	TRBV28	TGTGCCAGCACCCCCGGTGGGACGCTGTCTGGAAACACCATATATTTT	CASTPGGTLSGNTIYF
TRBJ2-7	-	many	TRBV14	TGTGCCAGCAGCCAAGATCCGGGTTTTGCCTACGAGCAGTACTTC	CASSQDPGFAYEQYF
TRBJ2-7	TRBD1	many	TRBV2	TGTGCCAGCAGTGAAGCCCAACCGGGACAGTCCTACGAGCAGTACTTC	CASSEAQPGQSYEQYF
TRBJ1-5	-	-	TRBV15	TGTACCACCAGCAGAGATGGGGGAGTTGATCAGCCCCAGCATTTT	CTTSRDGGVDQPQHF
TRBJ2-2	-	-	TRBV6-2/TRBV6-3	TGTGCCAGCAGTGAAGGAGGGGGGGGGCCCGGGGAGCTGTTTTTT	CASSEGGGGPGELFF
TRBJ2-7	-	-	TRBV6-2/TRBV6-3	TGTGCCAGCAGGGACATTGTCTCCTACGAGCAGTACTTC	CASRDIVSYEQYF
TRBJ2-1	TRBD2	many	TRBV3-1	TGTGCCAGCAGCCACAGACTAGCGGGAGGGCCCACTGAGCAGTTCTTC	CASSHRLAGGPTEQFF
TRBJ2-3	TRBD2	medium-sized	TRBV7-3	TGTGCCAGCAGCTCGGGGGGGGATCTGGTGCAGTATTTT	CASSSGGDLVQYF
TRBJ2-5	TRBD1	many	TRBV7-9	TGTGCCAGCACCCCGATCAGGGGGGAGACCCAGTACTTC	CASTPIRGETQYF
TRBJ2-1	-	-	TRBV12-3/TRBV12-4	TGTGCCAGCAGTGCAGATAGGGTGACTGATCAGTTCTTC	CASSADRVTDQFF
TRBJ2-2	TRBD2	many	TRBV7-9	TGTGCCAGCAGCTTCCCCCAGCGGGAGCGGAACACCGGGGAGCTGTTTTTT	CASSFPQRERNTGELFF
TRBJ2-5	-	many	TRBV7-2	TGTGCCAGCAGCTTAGAACAGGGGGGGGAGACCCAGTACTTC	CASSLEQGGETQYF
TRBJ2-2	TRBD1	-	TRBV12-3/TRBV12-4	TGTGCCAGCAGTTGGGGGACAGGGGACACCGGGGAGCTGTTTTTT	CASSWGTGDTGELFF
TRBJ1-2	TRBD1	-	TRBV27	TGTGCCACCTCTCAGGGACAGAACTATGGCTACACCTTC	CATSQGQNYGYTF
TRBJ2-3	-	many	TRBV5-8	TGTGCCAGCAGCTTGGATGTCTATCTCCCAGATACGCAGTATTTT	CASSLDVYLPDTQYF
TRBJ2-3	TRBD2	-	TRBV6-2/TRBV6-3	TGTGCCAGCAGTTACGAGGCGGGGGGCATCACAGATACGCAGTATTTT	CASSYEAGGITDTQYF
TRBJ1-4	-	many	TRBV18	TGTGCCAGCTCACCAAGTCGCAGGCCCTTTGGGTCTAATGAAAAACTGTTTTTT	CASSPSRRPFGSNEKLFF
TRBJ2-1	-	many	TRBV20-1	TGCAGTGCTAGAGATAGAAATGTCAATGAGCAGTTCTTC	CSARDRNVNEQFF
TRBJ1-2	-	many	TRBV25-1	TGTGCCAGCAGTCAAGGACAGCACTATGGCTACACCTTC	CASSQGQHYGYTF
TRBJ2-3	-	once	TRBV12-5	TGTGCTAGTGGTGCTAACGGTAACGCAGATACGCAGTATTTT	CASGANGNADTQYF
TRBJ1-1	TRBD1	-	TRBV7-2	TGTGCCAGCGTTACAGGGGGCGAGACTGAAGCTTTCTTT	CASVTGGETEAFF
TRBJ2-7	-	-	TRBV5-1	TGCGCCAGCAGCCCGGGCAAAGAGCAGTACTTC	CASSPGKEQYF
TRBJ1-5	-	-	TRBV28	TGTGCCAGCATTGCCACAGGGTTGAATCATCCCCAGCATTTT	CASIATGLNHPQHF
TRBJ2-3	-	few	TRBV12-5	TGTGCTATTGGTTTGGAGGTCCTCGGAGATACGCAGTATTTT	CAIGLEVLGDTQYF
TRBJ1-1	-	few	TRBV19	TGTGCCAGTAAGCGCACGGCGGGCTCGAACACTGAAGCTTTCTTT	CASKRTAGSNTEAFF
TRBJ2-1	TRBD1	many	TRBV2	TGTGCCACGAACCGGGACAGGGTCGACAATGAGCAGTTCTTC	CATNRDRVDNEQFF
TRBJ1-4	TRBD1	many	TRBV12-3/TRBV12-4	TGTGCCACGACAGGGAGGCTCCGTAATGAAAAACTGTTTTTT	CATTGRLRNEKLFF
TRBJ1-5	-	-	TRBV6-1	TGTGAAAGCAGTAAGGGAACTCAGCCCCAGCATTTT	CESSKGTQPQHF
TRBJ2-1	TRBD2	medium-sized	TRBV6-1	TGTGCCAGCAGTGCCGGGACTAGCGCTTACAATGAGCAGTTCTTC	CASSAGTSAYNEQFF
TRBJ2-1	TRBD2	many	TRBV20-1	TGCAGTGCTAGAGATCCTAGCGGGGGAGTAGGTTACAATGAGCAGTTCTTC	CSARDPSGGVGYNEQFF
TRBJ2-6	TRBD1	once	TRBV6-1	TGTGCCAGCAGGATTGTGGGACAGGGCTCTTGGGCCAACGTCCTGACTTTC	CASRIVGQGSWANVLTF